This TCR beta chain was captured by sequencing in a study of T cell clonality in common variable immunodeficiency. This clone was seen a handful of times. Its antigen remains unidentified. The CDR3 end is not reached by the read, which stops 3 residues before it; the germline J gene fills it in. Repertoires were generated with immunoSEQ multiplex PCR, while TCRdb's copy carries only in-frame clones and drops some. Listed here are around 28,000 clones without any singletons, the top ten holding 25% to 35%. Study-wide results and caveats: Fewer deletions and N-nucleotide insertions were reportedly seen in common variable immunodeficiency TCR beta sequences. CVID subjects shared fewer TCRbeta clones than healthy controls did. Links between repertoire features and CVID complications were heterogeneity-limited. CVID subjects showed higher TCRbeta clonality than healthy controls. T cell subpopulation sequencing would be needed to explain CVID clonality.

The CDR3 extends over 15 amino acids. Unmatched junction bases numbered 8, after V lost 4 bases and J lost 5 bases. Germline V CDR1 and CDR2: KGHSH, LQKENI. This chain uses TRBV18 with TRBJ1-1; 9 nucleotides align to TRBD1. This clonotype was obtained from a human donor with common variable immunodeficiency. The specimen was peripheral blood mononuclear cells. The sequenced part of the CDR3 DNA is TGTGCCAGCTCACTCGAGACAGGGGGGATAACTGAA. Translating it yields CASSLETGGITE. Given in full, the CDR3 is CASSLETGGITEAFF.